Listed below are T cell receptor beta chains from one sample, sequenced in a study of blood T cell repertoires in COVID-19. Assay used: immunoSEQ multiplex PCR; TCRdb lists only in-frame clones, some missing. The profile shows under 200,000 clones, 88% of them singletons. Sequenced: peripheral blood. The receptors come from a man aged 18 to 30 with active or convalescent COVID-19. Each CDR3 is given without its conserved first and last residue.

J gene: TRBJ2-3
V gene: TRBV11-1
CDR3 protein: ASSGAGDPPDTQY

J gene: TRBJ1-5
V gene: TRBV18
CDR3 protein: ASSAQGAVEPQH

J gene: TRBJ2-4
V gene: TRBV3-1/TRBV3-2
CDR3 protein: ASSQWKTSGKNIQY

J gene: TRBJ2-2
V gene: TRBV7-9
CDR3 protein: ASSRGDTGELF

J gene: TRBJ1-3
V gene: TRBV5-5
CDR3 protein: ASSVGQGARNTIY

J gene: TRBJ2-7
V gene: TRBV7-2
CDR3 protein: ASSFTSGISYEQY

J gene: TRBJ2-7
V gene: TRBV4-1
CDR3 protein: ASSQAVRTGTYEQY

J gene: TRBJ2-1
V gene: TRBV30
CDR3 protein: AWSQMTSGEQF

J gene: TRBJ1-3
V gene: TRBV6-1
CDR3 protein: ASSEKAGAPGNTIY

J gene: TRBJ2-7
V gene: TRBV27
CDR3 protein: ASSGTGSYEQY